Listed below are T cell receptor beta chains from one sample, sequenced in a study of regulatory T cells in long-lasting Graves disease. TCRdb redid the calling of the multiplex PCR reads with MiXCR, one entry per CDR3 protein. Of hundreds of thousands of distinct CDR3 sequences listed, 16% were seen once; the top ten hold 25%. The sample was also linked to a second study, of T cells in Graves' hyperthyroidism and ophthalmopathy.

Specimen: peripheral blood mononuclear cells (PBMCs), collected at new diagnosis, from a patient treated with antithyroid drugs. The receptors derive from a woman aged 35-65 years with Graves disease. Both conserved end residues are part of each CDR3. A D gene is named only where the DNA matches it firmly. Rows give clone size only sometimes, using once, few, many, or a class for an expanded clone.

V	D	J	size	DNA	CDR3
TRBV29-1	.	TRBJ1-1	.	TGCAGCCTCCGGAGGGAAGGGCTGTGGGCTGAAGCTTTCTTT	CSLRREGLWAEAFF
TRBV2	TRBD2	TRBJ2-1	many	TGTGCCAGCAGTGAAGCACCCTGGCGGCGGGAGAGCTCCTACAATGAGCAGTTCTTC	CASSEAPWRRESSYNEQFF
TRBV7-9	TRBD2	TRBJ2-1	.	TGTGCCAGCAGTCCACGGGCAGCGGGAGGGGTCTACAATGAGCAGTTCTTC	CASSPRAAGGVYNEQFF
TRBV11-2	.	TRBJ1-2	many	TGTGCCAGCAGCTTAGGCCTACAGTACTATGGCTACACCTTC	CASSLGLQYYGYTF
TRBV5-1	TRBD1	TRBJ1-6	many	TGCGCCAGCAGCTTGGAGGTTAGCGGGACAGGTCTGTCCCCCCTCCACTTT	CASSLEVSGTGLSPLHF
TRBV10-3	.	TRBJ1-2	.	TGTGCCATCAGTGACGAGGCCAGCACCTATGGCTACACCTTC	CAISDEASTYGYTF
TRBV3-1	.	TRBJ1-1	many	TGTGCCAGCAGCCAAGGTTTAAGGGAAGCTTTCTTT	CASSQGLREAFF
TRBV7-9	.	TRBJ2-3	many	TGTGCCAGCAGTTTAGATACGCAGTATTTT	CASSLDTQYF
TRBV18	.	TRBJ1-2	many	TGTGCCAGCTCACCCTCGGACAGTCGAGGCTACACCTTC	CASSPSDSRGYTF
TRBV19	TRBD1	TRBJ2-1	few	TGTGCCAGTTCTCCCTCCTCGGGACAGGGGGCCCTGGAGCGTTTCTTC	CASSPSSGQGALERFF
TRBV5-6	.	TRBJ2-7	many	TGTGCCAGCAGCTTGTGGGGGAGCTCCTACGAGCAGTACTTC	CASSLWGSSYEQYF
TRBV7-2	.	TRBJ2-3	.	TGTGCCAGCAGCTTATGGGGTGGGGGGAATACGCAGTATTTT	CASSLWGGGNTQYF
TRBV7-9	.	TRBJ1-1	many	TGTGCCAGCAGCCCCGGACAGACTGAAGCTTTCTTT	CASSPGQTEAFF
TRBV10-2	.	TRBJ1-2	.	TGCGCCAGCAGTGTTCAGTTCTATGGCTACACCTTC	CASSVQFYGYTF
TRBV28	TRBD1	TRBJ1-4	many	TGTGCCAGCAGTTTTCCGGGACAGGCTAATGAAAAACTGTTTTTT	CASSFPGQANEKLFF
TRBV20-1	.	TRBJ2-7	.	TGCAGTGCTAGGTCGGTTATAGACTACGAGCAGTACTTC	CSARSVIDYEQYF
TRBV19	.	TRBJ1-5	.	TGTGCCAGTAATATTAACGGACCCCCGAATCAGCCCCAGCATTTT	CASNINGPPNQPQHF
TRBV12-3/TRBV12-4	TRBD2	TRBJ2-2	many	TGTGCCAGCAGAAGGACTAGCGGGCCCGGGGAGCTGTTTTTT	CASRRTSGPGELFF
TRBV19	.	TRBJ1-1	.	TGTGCCAGTACCTCGTGGACACCGAACACTGAAGCTTTCTTT	CASTSWTPNTEAFF
TRBV2	.	TRBJ1-6	many	TGTGCCAGCGGACGAGGGGAGAATTCACCCCTCCACTTT	CASGRGENSPLHF